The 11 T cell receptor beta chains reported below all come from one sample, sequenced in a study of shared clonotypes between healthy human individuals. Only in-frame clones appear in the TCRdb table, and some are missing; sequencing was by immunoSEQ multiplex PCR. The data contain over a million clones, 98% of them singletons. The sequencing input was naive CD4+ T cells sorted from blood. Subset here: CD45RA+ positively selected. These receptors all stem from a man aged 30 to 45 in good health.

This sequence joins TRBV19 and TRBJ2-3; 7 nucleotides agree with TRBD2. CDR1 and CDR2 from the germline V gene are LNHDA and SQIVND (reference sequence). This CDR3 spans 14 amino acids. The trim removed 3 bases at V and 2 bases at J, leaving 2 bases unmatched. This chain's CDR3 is CASSMGLPTDTQYF. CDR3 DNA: TGTGCCAGTAGTATGGGACTACCCACAGATACGCAGTATTTT.

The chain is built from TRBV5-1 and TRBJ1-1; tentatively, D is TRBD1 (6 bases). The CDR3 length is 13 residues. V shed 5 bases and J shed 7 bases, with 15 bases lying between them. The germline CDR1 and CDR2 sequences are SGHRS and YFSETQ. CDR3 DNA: TGCGCCAGCAGTCCAGGACAGCGTTATGAAGCTTTCTTT. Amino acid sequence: CASSPGQRYEAFF.

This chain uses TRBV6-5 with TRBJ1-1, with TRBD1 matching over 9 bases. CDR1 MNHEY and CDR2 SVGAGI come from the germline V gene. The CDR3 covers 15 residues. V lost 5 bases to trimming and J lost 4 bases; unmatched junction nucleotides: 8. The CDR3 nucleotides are TGTGCCAGCAGTCCTAACAGGGGGCCGGGCACTGAAGCTTTCTTT. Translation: CASSPNRGPGTEAFF.

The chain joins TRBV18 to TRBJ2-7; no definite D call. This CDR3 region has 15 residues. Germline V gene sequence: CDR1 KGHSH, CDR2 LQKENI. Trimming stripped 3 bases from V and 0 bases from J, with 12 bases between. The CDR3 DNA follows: TGTGCCAGCTCACCCGTCGGCGGACCCTCCTACGAGCAGTACTTC. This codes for CASSPVGGPSYEQYF.

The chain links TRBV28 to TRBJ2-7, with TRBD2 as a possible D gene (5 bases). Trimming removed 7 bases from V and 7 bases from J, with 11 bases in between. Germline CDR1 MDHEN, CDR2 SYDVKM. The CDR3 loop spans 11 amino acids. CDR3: CASTTSGEQYF. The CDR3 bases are TGTGCCAGCACCACGTCGGGGGAGCAGTACTTC.

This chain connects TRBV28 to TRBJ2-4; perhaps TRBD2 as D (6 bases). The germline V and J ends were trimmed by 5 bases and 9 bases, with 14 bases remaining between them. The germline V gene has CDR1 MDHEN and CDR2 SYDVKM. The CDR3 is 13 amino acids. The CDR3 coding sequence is TGTGCCAGCAGTCCTGGGACTGGAAGCATTCAGTACTTC. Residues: CASSPGTGSIQYF.

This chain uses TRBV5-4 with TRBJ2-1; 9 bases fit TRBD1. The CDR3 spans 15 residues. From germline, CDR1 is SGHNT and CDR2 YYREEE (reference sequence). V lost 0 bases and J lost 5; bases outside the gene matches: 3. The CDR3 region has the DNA TGTGCCAGCAGCTTGGCGGGGACAGGGCACAATGAGCAGTTCTTC. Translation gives CASSLAGTGHNEQFF.

CDR3 coding DNA: TGTGCCAGCAGTTACGGGAACACTGAAGCTTTCTTT. It encodes CASSYGNTEAFF. The V gene is TRBV28, the J gene TRBJ1-1; D is undetermined. Trimming removed 4 bases from V and 1 base from J, with 4 bases in between. The CDR3 spans 12 residues. In germline, CDR1 is MDHEN, CDR2 SYDVKM.

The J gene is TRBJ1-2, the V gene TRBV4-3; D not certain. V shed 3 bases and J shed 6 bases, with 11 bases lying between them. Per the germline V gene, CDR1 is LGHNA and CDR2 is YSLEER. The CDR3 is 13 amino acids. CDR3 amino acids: CASSQGGLNGYTF. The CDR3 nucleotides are TGCGCCAGCAGCCAGGGTGGACTGAATGGCTACACCTTC.

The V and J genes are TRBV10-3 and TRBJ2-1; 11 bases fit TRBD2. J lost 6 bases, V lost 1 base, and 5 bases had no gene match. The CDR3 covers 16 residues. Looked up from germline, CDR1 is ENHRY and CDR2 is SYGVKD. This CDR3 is CAISELRLAGSNEQFF. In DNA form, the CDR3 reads TGTGCCATCAGTGAGTTAAGACTAGCGGGAAGCAATGAGCAGTTCTTC.

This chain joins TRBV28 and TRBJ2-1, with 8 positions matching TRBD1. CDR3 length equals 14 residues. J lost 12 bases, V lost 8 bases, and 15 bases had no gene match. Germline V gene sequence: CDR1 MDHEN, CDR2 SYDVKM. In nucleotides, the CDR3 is TGTGCCAGCCTAGACAGGGGTTATACTCAAGGGCAGTTCTTC. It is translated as CASLDRGYTQGQFF.